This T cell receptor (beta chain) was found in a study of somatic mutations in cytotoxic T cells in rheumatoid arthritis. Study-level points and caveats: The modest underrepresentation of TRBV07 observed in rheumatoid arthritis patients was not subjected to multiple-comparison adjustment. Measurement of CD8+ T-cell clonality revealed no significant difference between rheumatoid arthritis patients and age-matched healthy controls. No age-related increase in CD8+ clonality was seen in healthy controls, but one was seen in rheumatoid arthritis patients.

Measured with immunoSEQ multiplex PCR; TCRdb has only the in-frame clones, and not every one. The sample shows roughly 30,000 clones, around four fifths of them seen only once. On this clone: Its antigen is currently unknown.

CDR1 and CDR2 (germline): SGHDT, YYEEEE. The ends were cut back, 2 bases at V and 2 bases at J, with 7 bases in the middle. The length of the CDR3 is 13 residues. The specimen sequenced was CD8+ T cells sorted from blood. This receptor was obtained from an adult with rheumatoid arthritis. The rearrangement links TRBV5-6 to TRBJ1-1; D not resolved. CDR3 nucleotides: TGTGCCAGCAGCTTCGGCAGTAACACTGAAGCTTTCTTT. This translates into CASSFGSNTEAFF.